Below, 9 T cell receptor beta chains from the same sample are listed, as sequenced in a study of blood T cells in healthy people across ages. Then a second PCR, running about 6 to 11 cycles, was carried out with a sample-barcoded 5' primer and a J-beta primer mix. MiXCR, run by TCRdb on the 5' RACE reads, gives a single entry per CDR3 protein. The data hold about 1.5 million distinct CDR3 sequences, with 42% observed a single time. The sample was blood. The source of these receptors is a woman between 18 and 29 years old in good health.

The chain has TRBV20-1 and TRBJ2-1; D gene unclear. Trimming left V 6 bases short and J 6 bases short, with 12 bases between. CDR1 and CDR2 from the germline V gene are DFQATT and SNEGSKA (reference sequence). This CDR3 region has 12 residues. The CDR3 is CSAEPTSNEQFF. CDR3 in DNA: TGCAGTGCAGAGCCGACGAGCAATGAGCAGTTCTTC.

The rearrangement links TRBV12-3 or TRBV12-4 to TRBJ2-7; 7 positions match TRBD1. The CDR3 has 15 residues. V shed 6 bases, J shed 5 bases, and the junction held 13 bases outside the gene matches. CDR3 loop: CASSWVGDRNNEQYF. The CDR3 nucleotides are TGTGCCAGCAGCTGGGTTGGGGACAGAAACAACGAGCAGTACTTC.

This chain's CDR3 is CASRGVGGPPYEQYF. The CDR3 DNA follows: TGTGCCAGCCGGGGCGTCGGTGGGCCTCCCTACGAGCAGTACTTC. The chain combines TRBV6-2 or TRBV6-3 with TRBJ2-5; D tentatively fits TRBD1 or TRBD2 (5 bases each). The end of the DNA is better explained by TRBJ2-7, so the J call may be wrong. Germline V lookup: CDR1 MNHEY, CDR2 SVGEGT. The CDR3 is 15 residues long.

The chain combines TRBV5-1 with TRBJ1-4; 9 bases align to TRBD1. CDR1 is SGHRS, CDR2 YFSETQ, per germline. V trimming: 4 bases; J trimming: 8 bases; junction bases outside the gene matches: 6. CDR3 length equals 14 residues. The CDR3 loop is CASSGGQGLEKLFF. CDR3 nucleotide sequence: TGCGCCAGCAGCGGGGGACAGGGTTTAGAAAAACTGTTTTTT. Drawing the rest from reference TRBV5-1 and TRBJ1-4, the complete variable domain is KAGVTQTPRYLIKTRGQQVTLSCSPISGHRSVSWYQQTPGQGLQFLFEYFSETQRNKGNFPGRFSGRQFSNSRSEMNVSTLELGDSALYLCASSGGQGLEKLFFGSGTQLSVL.

The chain's CDR3 is CASSRLGVNEQFF. CDR3 bases: TGTGCCAGCAGCCGTTTAGGGGTGAATGAGCAGTTCTTC. V is TRBV4-2 and J is TRBJ2-1; D perhaps matches TRBD1 (5 bases). The germline V and J ends were trimmed by 4 bases and 7 bases, with 11 bases remaining between them. This CDR3 is built from 13 residues. Germline assignment: CDR1 LGHNA and CDR2 YNFKEQ.

The gene calls are TRBV20-1 and TRBJ1-3; D gene ambiguous. The V gene's germline CDR1 is DFQATT and CDR2 SNEGSKA (reference sequence). The CDR3 has 15 residues. V was pared by 0 bases and J by 0 bases, with 9 bases between. The DNA for the CDR3 is TGCAGTGCTAGAGACCACCCTAGCTCTGGAAACACCATATATTTT. The encoded protein is CSARDHPSSGNTIYF.

CDR3 region: CASRLGGGGWMNTEAFF. The CDR3 bases are TGCGCCAGCAGACTGGGGGGCGGGGGCTGGATGAACACTGAAGCTTTCTTT. The chain combines TRBV5-1 with TRBJ1-1; tentative D call: TRBD1 (6 bases). The V gene's germline CDR1 is SGHRS and CDR2 YFSETQ. The CDR3 is 17 amino acids. Trimming shortened V by 5 bases and J by 0 bases, and 20 bases separated the two germline ends.

The table lists this clonotype with a few counts. V and J are TRBV28 and TRBJ2-1; D gene uncertain. Germline loops: CDR1 MDHEN, CDR2 SYDVKM. This CDR3 has 15 residues. Deletions cut 6 bases from V and 0 bases from J, with 12 bases between. The CDR3, as DNA: TGTGCCAGCAGAGACGGGCGGAGCTCCTACAATGAGCAGTTCTTC. The encoded protein is CASRDGRSSYNEQFF. Looking up the rest from reference TRBV28 and TRBJ2-1 gives the full variable domain: DVKVTQSSRYLVKRTGEKVFLECVQDMDHENMFWYRQDPGLGLRLIYFSYDVKMKEKGDIPEGYSVSREKKERFSLILESASTNQTSMYLCASRDGRSSYNEQFFGPGTRLTVL.

This clonotype is a singleton in its sample. The genes are TRBV20-1 and TRBJ2-6, with unresolved D. Trimming stripped 3 bases from V and 0 bases from J, with 6 bases between. The CDR3 has 14 residues. Per germline, CDR1 DFQATT and CDR2 SNEGSKA (reference sequence). CDR3 nucleotide sequence: TGCAGTGCTAGTCCTGTCTCTGGGGCCAACGTCCTGACTTTC. It encodes CSASPVSGANVLTF.